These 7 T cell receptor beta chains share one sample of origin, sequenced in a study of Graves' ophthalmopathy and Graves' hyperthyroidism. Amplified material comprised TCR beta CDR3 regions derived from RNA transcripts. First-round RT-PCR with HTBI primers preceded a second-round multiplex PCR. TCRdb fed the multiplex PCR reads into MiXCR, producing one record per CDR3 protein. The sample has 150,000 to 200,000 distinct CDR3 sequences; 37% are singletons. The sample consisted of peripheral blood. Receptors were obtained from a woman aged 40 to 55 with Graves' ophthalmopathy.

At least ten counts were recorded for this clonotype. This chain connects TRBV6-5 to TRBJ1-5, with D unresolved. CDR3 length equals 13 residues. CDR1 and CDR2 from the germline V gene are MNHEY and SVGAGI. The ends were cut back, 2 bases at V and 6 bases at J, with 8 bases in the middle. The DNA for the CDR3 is TGTGCCAGCAGTTACAGGACGGGTCAGCCCCAGCATTTT. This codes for CASSYRTGQPQHF.

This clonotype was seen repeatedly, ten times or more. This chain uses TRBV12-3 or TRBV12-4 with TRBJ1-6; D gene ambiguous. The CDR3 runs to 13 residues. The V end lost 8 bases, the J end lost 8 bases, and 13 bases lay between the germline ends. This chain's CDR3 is CASQAIRDSPLHF. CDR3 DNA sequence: TGTGCCAGCCAGGCAATAAGGGATTCACCCCTCCACTTT.

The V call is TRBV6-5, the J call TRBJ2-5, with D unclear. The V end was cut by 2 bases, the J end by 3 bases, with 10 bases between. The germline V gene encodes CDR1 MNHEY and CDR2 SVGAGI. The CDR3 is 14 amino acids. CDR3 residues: CASSYADREETQYF. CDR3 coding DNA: TGTGCCAGCAGTTACGCGGACCGGGAAGAGACCCAGTACTTC.

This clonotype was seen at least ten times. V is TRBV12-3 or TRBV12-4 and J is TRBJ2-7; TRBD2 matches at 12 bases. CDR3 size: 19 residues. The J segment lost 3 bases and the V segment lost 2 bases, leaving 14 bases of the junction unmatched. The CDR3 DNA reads TGTGCCAGCAGTTTACGGACTAGCGGGATAGTGGGACCCAGCTACGAGCAGTACTTC. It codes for CASSLRTSGIVGPSYEQYF.

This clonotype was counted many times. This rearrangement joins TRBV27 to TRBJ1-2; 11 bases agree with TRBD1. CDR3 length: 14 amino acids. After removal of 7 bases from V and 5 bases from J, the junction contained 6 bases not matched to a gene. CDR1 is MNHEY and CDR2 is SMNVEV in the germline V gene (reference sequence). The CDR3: CASTRTGGSYGYTF. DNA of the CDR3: TGTGCCAGCACCCGGACAGGGGGCAGTTATGGCTACACCTTC.

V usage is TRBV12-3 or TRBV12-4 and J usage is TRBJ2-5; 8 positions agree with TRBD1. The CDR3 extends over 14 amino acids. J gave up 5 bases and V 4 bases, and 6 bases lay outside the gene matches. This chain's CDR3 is CASSSRTGKETQYF. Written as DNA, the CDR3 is TGTGCCAGCAGTTCGAGGACAGGGAAGGAGACCCAGTACTTC.

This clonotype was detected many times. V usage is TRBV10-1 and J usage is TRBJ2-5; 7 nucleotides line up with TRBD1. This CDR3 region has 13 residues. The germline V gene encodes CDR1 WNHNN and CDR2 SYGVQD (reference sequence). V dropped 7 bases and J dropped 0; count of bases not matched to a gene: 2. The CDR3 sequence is CASNDRDQETQYF. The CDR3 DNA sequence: TGCGCCAGCAACGACAGGGACCAAGAGACCCAGTACTTC.